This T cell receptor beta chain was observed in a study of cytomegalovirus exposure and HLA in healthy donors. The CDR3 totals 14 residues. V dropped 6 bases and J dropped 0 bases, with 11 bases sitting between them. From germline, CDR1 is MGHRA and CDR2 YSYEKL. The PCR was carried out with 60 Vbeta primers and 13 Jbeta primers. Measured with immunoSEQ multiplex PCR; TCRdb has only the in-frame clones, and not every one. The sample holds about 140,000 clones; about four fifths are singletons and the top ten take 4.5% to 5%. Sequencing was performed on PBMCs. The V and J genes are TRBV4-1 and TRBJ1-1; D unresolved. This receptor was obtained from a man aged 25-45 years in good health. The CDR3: CASRGRTMNTEAFF. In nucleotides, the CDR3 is TGCGCCAGCAGGGGGAGGACCATGAACACTGAAGCTTTCTTT.